This T cell receptor beta chain was sequenced in a study of identical twins. Whole-study results and caveats: Insertions ran lower in abundant cord blood beta clonotypes, though not in memory repertoires.

This clonotype was detected a few times. The antigen remains undetermined. Germline assignment: CDR1 SQVTM and CDR2 ANQGSEA. The CDR3 covers 14 residues. V gave up 6 bases and J gave up 2 bases, with 17 bases separating them. From the 5' RACE reads, TCRdb called clonotypes with MiXCR, one entry per CDR3 protein. The repertoire holds 550,000 to 800,000 distinct CDR3 sequences, about 7.1% seen once, with over 1.5% in the top ten. The sample was also linked to a second study, of yellow fever vaccine responses in identical twins.

V is TRBV29-1 and J is TRBJ2-7; a possible D gene is TRBD2 (6 bases). This TCR was recovered from a woman in her late teens or twenties in good health. The sample consisted of PBMCs. DNA of the CDR3: TGCAGCGTGTCCGGGACCGGACTAACCTACGAGCAGTACTTC. Its translation: CSVSGTGLTYEQYF.